The T cell receptor beta chain under discussion was sequenced for a study of OX40 agonist ivuxolimab in advanced cancers. Study outcomes and limitations: Certain nonresponding patients likewise had low normalized T-cell clonal expansion.

There are 16 residues in the CDR3. Germline lookup yields CDR1 ENHRY and CDR2 SYGVKD. Trimming removed 7 bases from V and 1 base from J; junction bases left unmatched: 11. Sampled blood was obtained at baseline, cycle 4 day 1, and cycle 7 day 1. To note about this clone: Its matching antigen is unknown.

Using immunoSEQ multiplex PCR, the repertoire was profiled, and TCRdb retains in-frame clones only, with some absent. The table records 50,000 to 65,000 clones, approximately 85% of them present only once. The gene calls are TRBV10-3 and TRBJ2-7, with TRBD1 matching 9 bases. This clonotype was obtained from an adult with an advanced solid tumor such as melanoma, head and neck, liver or kidney cancer. Sequenced here: CD4+ or CD8+ T cells sorted from blood, sampled in a trial of the OX40 agonist ivuxolimab. The CDR3 here is CAINQGFGTGSYEQYF. CDR3 DNA: TGTGCCATCAATCAGGGGTTTGGGACAGGGTCCTACGAGCAGTACTTC.